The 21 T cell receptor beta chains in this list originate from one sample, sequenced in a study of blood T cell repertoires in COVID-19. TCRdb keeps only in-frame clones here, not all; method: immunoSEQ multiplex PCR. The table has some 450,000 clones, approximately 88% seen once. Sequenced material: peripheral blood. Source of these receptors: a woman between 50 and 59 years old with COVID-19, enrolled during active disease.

The CDR3 sequence is CASSLRGLNYGYTF. The CDR3 DNA sequence: TGTGCCAGCAGCTTAAGAGGACTTAACTATGGCTACACCTTC. The chain recombines TRBV7-2 with TRBJ1-2; no clear D. The germline V and J ends were trimmed by 2 bases and 1 base, with 8 bases remaining between them. CDR3 size: 14 residues. Germline values: CDR1 SGHTA, CDR2 FQGNSA.

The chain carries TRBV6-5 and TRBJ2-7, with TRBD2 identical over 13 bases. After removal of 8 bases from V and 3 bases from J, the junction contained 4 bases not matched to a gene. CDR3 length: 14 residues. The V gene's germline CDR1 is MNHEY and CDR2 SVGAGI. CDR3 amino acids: CASWGLAGNYEQYF. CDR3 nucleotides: TGTGCCAGCTGGGGACTAGCGGGGAACTACGAGCAGTACTTC.

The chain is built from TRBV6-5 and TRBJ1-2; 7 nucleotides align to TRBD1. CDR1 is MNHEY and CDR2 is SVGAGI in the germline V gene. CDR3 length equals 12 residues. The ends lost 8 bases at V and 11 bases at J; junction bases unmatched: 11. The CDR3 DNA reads TGTGCCAGCCGAGCGATGGACAGGTTTTACACCTTC. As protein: CASRAMDRFYTF.

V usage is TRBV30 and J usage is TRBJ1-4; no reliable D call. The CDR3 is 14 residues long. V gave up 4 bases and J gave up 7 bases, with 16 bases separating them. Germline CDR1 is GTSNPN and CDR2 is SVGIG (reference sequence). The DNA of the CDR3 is TGTGCCTGGACCCCAAGGAGCAGTTCTGAAAAACTGTTTTTT. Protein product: CAWTPRSSSEKLFF.

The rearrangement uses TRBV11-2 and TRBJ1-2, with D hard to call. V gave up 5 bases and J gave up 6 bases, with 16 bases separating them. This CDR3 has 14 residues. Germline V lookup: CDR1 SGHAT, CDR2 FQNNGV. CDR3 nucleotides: TGTGCCAGCAGCCAAGGCGGTAGGAGGGATGGCTACACCTTC. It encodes CASSQGGRRDGYTF.

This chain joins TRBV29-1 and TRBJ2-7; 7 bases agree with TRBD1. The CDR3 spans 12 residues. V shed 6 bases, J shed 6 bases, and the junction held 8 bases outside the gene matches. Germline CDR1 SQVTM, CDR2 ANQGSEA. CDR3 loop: CSVGTVFGEQYF. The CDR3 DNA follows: TGCAGCGTCGGGACAGTTTTTGGCGAGCAGTACTTC.

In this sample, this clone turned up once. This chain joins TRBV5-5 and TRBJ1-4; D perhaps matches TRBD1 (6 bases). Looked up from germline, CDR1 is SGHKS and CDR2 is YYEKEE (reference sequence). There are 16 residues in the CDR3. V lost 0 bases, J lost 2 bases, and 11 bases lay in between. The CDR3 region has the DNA TGTGCCAGCAGCTTGGTGGGGGCGGCCACTAATGAAAAACTGTTTTTT. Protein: CASSLVGAATNEKLFF.

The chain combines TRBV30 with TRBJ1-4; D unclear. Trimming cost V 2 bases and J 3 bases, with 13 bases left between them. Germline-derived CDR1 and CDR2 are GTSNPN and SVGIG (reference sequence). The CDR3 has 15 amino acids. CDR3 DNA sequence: TGTGCCTGGAGTACCAACAGATTGGCTAATGAAAAACTGTTTTTT. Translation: CAWSTNRLANEKLFF.

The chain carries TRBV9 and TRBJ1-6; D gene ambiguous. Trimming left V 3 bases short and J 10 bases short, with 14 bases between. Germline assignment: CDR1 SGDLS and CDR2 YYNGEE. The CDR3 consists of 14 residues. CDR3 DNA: TGTGCCAGCAGCGGCGACGTTTCAGGATCACCCCTCCACTTT. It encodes CASSGDVSGSPLHF.

The CDR3 DNA reads as TGTGCCAGCAGTTGGGCGGGGGGGCTTGTTGATGAGCAGTTCTTC. It encodes CASSWAGGLVDEQFF. The chain employs TRBV27 and TRBJ2-1; TRBD2 agrees at 9 bases. From germline, CDR1 is MNHEY and CDR2 SMNVEV (reference sequence). The ends lost 4 bases at V and 8 bases at J; junction bases unmatched: 9. This CDR3 spans 15 amino acids.

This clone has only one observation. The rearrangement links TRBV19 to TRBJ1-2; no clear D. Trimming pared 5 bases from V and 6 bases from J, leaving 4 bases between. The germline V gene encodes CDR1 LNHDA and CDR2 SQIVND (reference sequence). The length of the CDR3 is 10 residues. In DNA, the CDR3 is TGTGCCAGTAGTCATGATGGCTACACCTTC. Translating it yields CASSHDGYTF.

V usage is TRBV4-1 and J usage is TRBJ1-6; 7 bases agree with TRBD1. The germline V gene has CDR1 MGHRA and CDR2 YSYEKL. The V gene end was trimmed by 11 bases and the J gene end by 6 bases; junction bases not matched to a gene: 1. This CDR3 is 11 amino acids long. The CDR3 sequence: CASGGNSPLHF. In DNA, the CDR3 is TGCGCCTCAGGGGGTAATTCACCCCTCCACTTT.

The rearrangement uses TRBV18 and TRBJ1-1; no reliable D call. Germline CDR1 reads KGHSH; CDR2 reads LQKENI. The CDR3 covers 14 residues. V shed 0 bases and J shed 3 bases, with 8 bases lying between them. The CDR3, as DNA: TGTGCCAGCTCACCACCGGGAGGGTACACTGAAGCTTTCTTT. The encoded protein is CASSPPGGYTEAFF.

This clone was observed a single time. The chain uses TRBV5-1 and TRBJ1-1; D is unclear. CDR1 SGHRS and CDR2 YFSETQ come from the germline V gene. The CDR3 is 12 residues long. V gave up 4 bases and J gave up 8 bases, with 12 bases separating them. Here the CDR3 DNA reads TGCGCCAGCAGCCTACATGACGGGGAAGCTTTCTTT. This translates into CASSLHDGEAFF.

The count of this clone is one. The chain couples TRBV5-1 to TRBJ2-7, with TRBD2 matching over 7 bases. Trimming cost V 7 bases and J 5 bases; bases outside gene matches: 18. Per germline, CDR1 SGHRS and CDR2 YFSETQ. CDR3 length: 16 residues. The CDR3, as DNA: TGCGCCAGCTCCCCGGAAAGAGCGGGGCCCGAGGACGAGCAGTACTTC. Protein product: CASSPERAGPEDEQYF.

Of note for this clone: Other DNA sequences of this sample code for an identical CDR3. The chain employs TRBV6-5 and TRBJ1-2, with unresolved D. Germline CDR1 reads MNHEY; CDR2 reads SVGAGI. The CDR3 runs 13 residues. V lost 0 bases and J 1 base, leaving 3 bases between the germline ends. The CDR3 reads CASSYSGNYGYTF. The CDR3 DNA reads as TGTGCCAGCAGTTACTCCGGTAACTATGGCTACACCTTC.

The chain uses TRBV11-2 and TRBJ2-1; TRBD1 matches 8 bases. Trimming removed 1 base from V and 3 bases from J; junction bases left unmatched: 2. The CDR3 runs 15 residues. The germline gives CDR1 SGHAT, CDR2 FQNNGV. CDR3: CASSLGTGIYNEQFF. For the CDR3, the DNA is TGTGCCAGCAGCTTAGGGACAGGGATCTACAATGAGCAGTTCTTC.

The CDR3 DNA follows: TGTGCCAGCAGCTTGGACGGGAACTCTGGAAACACCATATATTTT. This codes for CASSLDGNSGNTIYF. The chain is built from TRBV11-3 and TRBJ1-3; D gene unclear. V was clipped by 3 bases and J by 0 bases, with 9 bases between them. The CDR3 is made up of 15 amino acids. Germline loops: CDR1 SGHNT, CDR2 YENEEA.

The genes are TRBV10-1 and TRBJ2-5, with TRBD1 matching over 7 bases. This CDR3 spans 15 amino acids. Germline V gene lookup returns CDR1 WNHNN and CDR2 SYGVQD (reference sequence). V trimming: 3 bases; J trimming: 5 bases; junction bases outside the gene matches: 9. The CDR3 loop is CASSDSGQPPETQYF. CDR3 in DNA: TGCGCCAGCAGTGATTCGGGACAGCCCCCCGAGACCCAGTACTTC.

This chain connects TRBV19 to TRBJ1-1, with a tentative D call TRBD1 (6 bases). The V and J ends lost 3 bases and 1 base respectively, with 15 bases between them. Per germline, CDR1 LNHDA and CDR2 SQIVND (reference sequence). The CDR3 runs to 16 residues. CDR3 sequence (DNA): TGTGCCAGTAGTATTAGAACAGGGTCAAAGAACACTGAAGCTTTCTTT. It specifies CASSIRTGSKNTEAFF.

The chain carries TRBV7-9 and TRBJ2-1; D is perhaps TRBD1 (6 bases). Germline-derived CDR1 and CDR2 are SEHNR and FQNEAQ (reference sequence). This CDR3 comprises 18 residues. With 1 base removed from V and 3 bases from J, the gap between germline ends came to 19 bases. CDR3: CASSLGLGGHPNYNEQFF. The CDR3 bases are TGTGCCAGCAGCTTAGGTTTAGGGGGACACCCCAACTACAATGAGCAGTTCTTC.